Below are 4 T cell receptor beta chains sequenced from a single sample in a study of shared clonotypes between healthy human individuals. The repertoire was sequenced with immunoSEQ multiplex PCR; TCRdb's copy has only in-frame clones and lacks some. The sample records approximately 2,300,000 clones, 80% to 95% being singletons. Sample: naive CD4+ T cells from PBMCs. This sample's subset: CD45RA+ positively selected. These TCRs come from a man between 18 and 35 years old in good health. Some clones in this sample may be carry-over from other donors' samples.

The rearrangement uses TRBV11-2 and TRBJ2-7, with D perhaps matching TRBD2 (5 bases). Germline V gene sequence: CDR1 SGHAT, CDR2 FQNNGV. The CDR3 extends over 14 amino acids. Trimming cost V 1 base and J 3 bases, with 10 bases left between them. The CDR3 spells CASSLAGLYYEQYF. In DNA form, the CDR3 reads TGTGCCAGCAGCTTAGCAGGACTCTACTACGAGCAGTACTTC.

This chain connects TRBV9 to TRBJ2-2; D is unclear. The germline V and J ends were trimmed by 0 bases and 6 bases, with 9 bases remaining between them. There are 14 residues in the CDR3. Germline values: CDR1 SGDLS, CDR2 YYNGEE. CDR3 nucleotide sequence: TGTGCCAGCAGCGTAGTGACCGCCTCCGGGGAGCTGTTTTTT. Translated, it gives CASSVVTASGELFF. Filled out from reference TRBV9 and TRBJ2-2, the complete variable domain reads DSGVTQTPKHLITATGQRVTLRCSPRSGDLSVYWYQQSLDQGLQFLIQYYNGEERAKGNILERFSAQQFPDLHSELNLSSLELGDSALYFCASSVVTASGELFFGEGSRLTVL.

The V gene is TRBV7-2, the J gene TRBJ1-2; no firm D call. There are 13 residues in the CDR3. Germline loops: CDR1 SGHTA, CDR2 FQGNSA. V lost 1 base and J lost 5, with 8 bases in between. CDR3 coding DNA: TGTGCCAGCAGCTTAGGAGGGAAATATGGCTACACCTTC. Amino acid sequence: CASSLGGKYGYTF. The entire variable domain, with the rest obtained from reference TRBV7-2 and TRBJ1-2, is as follows: GAGVSQSPSNKVTEKGKDVELRCDPISGHTALYWYRQSLGQGLEFLIYFQGNSAPDKSGLPSDRFSAERTGGSVSTLTIQRTQQEDSAVYLCASSLGGKYGYTFGSGTRLTVV.

This chain uses TRBV2 with TRBJ2-2, with 7 bases matching TRBD2. This CDR3 contains 14 residues. With V trimmed by 10 bases and J by 3 bases, 8 bases remained unmatched. Germline assignment: CDR1 SNHLY and CDR2 FYNNEI. This chain's CDR3 is CATRGDLDTGELFF. Written as DNA, the CDR3 is TGTGCCACCCGGGGGGACCTCGACACCGGGGAGCTGTTTTTT.